One and the same sample provided the 2 T cell receptor beta chains below, sequenced in a study of blood T cell repertoires in COVID-19. The data were produced by immunoSEQ multiplex PCR, yet TCRdb's version contains in-frame clones alone and is incomplete. The sample has approximately 210,000 clones; around nine tenths are singletons. Sequencing was carried out using peripheral blood. Source of these receptors: a middle-aged woman who had recovered from COVID-19.

The chain links TRBV29-1 to TRBJ2-5, with TRBD2 identical over 9 bases. CDR1 is SQVTM, CDR2 ANQGSEA, per germline. CDR3 size: 15 residues. The J segment lost 2 bases and the V segment lost 1 base, leaving 5 bases of the junction unmatched. The CDR3 here is CSVEGAREGQETQYF. CDR3 sequence (DNA): TGCAGCGTTGAAGGGGCGCGGGAGGGACAAGAGACCCAGTACTTC.

This clone has more than one count but fewer than ten. The rearrangement uses TRBV19 and TRBJ1-5; 7 bases are a match to TRBD1. From germline, CDR1 is LNHDA and CDR2 SQIVND (reference sequence). CDR3 size: 16 residues. V lost 3 bases and J lost 6; bases outside the gene matches: 11. In DNA form, the CDR3 reads TGTGCCAGTAGTATTACTCTGACAGGGTTCAGTCAGCCCCAGCATTTT. This translates into CASSITLTGFSQPQHF.